This T cell receptor beta chain was identified during a study of vaccination effects on CD4 cells after COVID-19. Study-wide results and limits: Early post-infection timepoints were absent, and convalescent patients were few.

Clones were sequenced by immunoSEQ multiplex PCR, and TCRdb holds only the in-frame ones, with some missing. The sample yields some 19,000 clones, around 70% seen once. To note about this clone: Its cognate antigen is unknown.

Sequencing in the ViraFEST assay came after antigen-specific CD4+ T cells had been expanded with viral peptide pools, which were used to stimulate PBMC. It was after around eleven days of culture that CD4+ T cells were isolated. Each vaccine recipient was nucleocapsid antibody negative and had no prior SARS-CoV-2 infection. Germline CDR1 is LGHDT and CDR2 is YNNKEL (reference sequence). The V and J ends lost 6 bases and 9 bases respectively, with 12 bases between them. CDR3 length equals 12 residues. The sequence came from a human donor who received a COVID-19 vaccine. The chain links TRBV3-1 (or the pseudogene TRBV3-2) to TRBJ2-1; no firm D call. The sequences come from CD4+ T cells from PBMCs cultured with HCoV-NL63 spike peptides, collected before COVID-19 vaccination. The chain's CDR3 is CASSVLGSEQFF. CDR3 bases: TGTGCCAGCAGTGTACTGGGTAGTGAGCAGTTCTTC.